This entry lists 8 T cell receptor beta chains sequenced from one sample in a study of neurological immune-mediated disorders. Using its own MiXCR run on the 5' RACE reads, TCRdb lists one record per CDR3 protein. The sample records approximately 85,000 distinct CDR3 sequences, less than 15% being singletons. The time point denotes: longitudinal time-point 2. Material for sequencing was PBMCs. The source is a female donor with HTLV-1-associated myelopathy (HAM/TSP).

In this sample, this clonotype turned up many times. V gene TRBV3-1 combines with J gene TRBJ2-3; 12 nucleotides agree with TRBD2. There are 15 residues in the CDR3. Trimming cost V 2 bases and J 7 bases; bases outside gene matches: 4. Germline lookup yields CDR1 LGHDT and CDR2 YNNKEL (reference sequence). The CDR3 DNA is TGTGCCAGCAGCCAACTAGCGGGGGGGCGGAATACGCAGTATTTT. Translating it yields CASSQLAGGRNTQYF.

This clonotype was observed many times. This chain connects TRBV5-5 to TRBJ2-2, with TRBD1 matching 11 bases. CDR1 and CDR2 from the germline V gene are SGHKS and YYEKEE (reference sequence). The CDR3 totals 14 residues. With V trimmed by 4 bases and J by 9 bases, 5 bases remained unmatched. This chain's CDR3 is CASSRTGGIRELFF. The DNA of the CDR3 is TGTGCCAGCAGCCGGACAGGGGGCATAAGGGAGCTGTTTTTT. The entire variable domain, with the rest obtained from reference TRBV5-5 and TRBJ2-2, is as follows: DAGVTQSPTHLIKTRGQQVTLRCSPISGHKSVSWYQQVLGQGPQFIFQYYEKEERGRGNFPDRFSARQFPNYSSELNVNALLLGDSALYLCASSRTGGIRELFFGEGSRLTVL.

This clonotype was counted many times. The chain uses TRBV5-1 and TRBJ2-1, with TRBD2 as a possible D gene (7 bases). Germline V lookup: CDR1 SGHRS, CDR2 YFSETQ. V gave up 0 bases and J gave up 0 bases, with 10 bases separating them. The CDR3 covers 16 residues. CDR3 in DNA: TGCGCCAGCAGCTTGGACGGGGGGCTCTCCTACAATGAGCAGTTCTTC. It encodes CASSLDGGLSYNEQFF.

This clonotype was observed many times. The rearrangement links TRBV5-1 to TRBJ2-3; a possible D gene is TRBD2 (6 bases). Trimming stripped 3 bases from V and 4 bases from J, with 12 bases between. Germline CDR1 is SGHRS and CDR2 is YFSETQ. CDR3 length: 14 residues. CDR3: CASSSPGTPDTQYF. The CDR3 coding sequence is TGCGCCAGCAGCTCTCCCGGGACTCCAGATACGCAGTATTTT.

This clonotype was picked up many times. The J gene is TRBJ2-3, the V gene TRBV9, with 7 bases fitting TRBD2. The CDR3 contains 14 residues. V shed 0 bases and J 6 bases; nucleotides not matched to a gene: 4. Germline assignment: CDR1 SGDLS and CDR2 YYNGEE. CDR3 bases: TGTGCCAGCAGCGTAGGTCGGGGGGTGGATACGCAGTATTTT. Translating it yields CASSVGRGVDTQYF. The complete variable domain, with remaining parts taken from reference TRBV9 and TRBJ2-3, reads DSGVTQTPKHLITATGQRVTLRCSPRSGDLSVYWYQQSLDQGLQFLIQYYNGEERAKGNILERFSAQQFPDLHSELNLSSLELGDSALYFCASSVGRGVDTQYFGPGTRLTVL.

This clonotype has at least ten counts. The rearrangement links TRBV7-9 to TRBJ2-5; no reliable D call. The CDR3 spans 15 residues. The V gene lost 3 bases and the J gene lost 5 bases, with 16 bases spanning the gap. CDR1 is SEHNR, CDR2 FQNEAQ, per germline (reference sequence). In nucleotides, the CDR3 is TGTGCCAGCAGCTTGCCGCCCTTGGTCGACGAGACCCAGTACTTC. Translating gives CASSLPPLVDETQYF.

In this sample, this clonotype turned up a few times. V is TRBV20-1 and J is TRBJ2-7; possibly TRBD2 for D (9 bases). Trimming removed 2 bases from V and 7 bases from J, with 24 bases in between. CDR3 length: 16 amino acids. CDR1 DFQATT and CDR2 SNEGSKA come from the germline V gene (reference sequence). CDR3 sequence reads: CSARSGGRQGTVEQYF. CDR3 bases: TGCAGTGCTAGAAGCGGGGGGAGACAGGGGACCGTGGAGCAGTACTTC.

This clonotype showed up many times. The rearrangement links TRBV4-1 to TRBJ1-1, with unresolved D. Germline V CDR1 and CDR2: MGHRA, YSYEKL. This CDR3 region has 16 residues. Trimming shortened V by 3 bases and J by 4 bases, and 18 bases separated the two germline ends. The CDR3 reads CASSHEGRYGGTEAFF. The CDR3 DNA sequence: TGCGCCAGCAGCCACGAAGGCCGGTATGGTGGCACTGAAGCTTTCTTT.